The 23 T cell receptor beta chains reported below all come from one sample, sequenced in a study of T-cell memory formation after mild COVID-19. TCRdb analysed the 5' RACE reads with MiXCR anew, one entry per CDR3 protein. The table records 450,000 or so distinct CDR3 sequences, around 25% of them present only once. The sequenced material came from PBMCs or a T cell subset sorted from them (not recorded which). The receptors originated from an adult woman who had mild COVID-19 (a few samples of this study predate the infection). Cell type and time point are not known.

The chain couples TRBV14 to TRBJ2-1, with D hard to call. This CDR3 has 14 residues. V dropped 1 base and J dropped 5 bases, with 9 bases sitting between them. CDR1 and CDR2 (germline): SGHDN, FVKESK. CDR3 sequence reads: CASSQVGFNNEQFF. CDR3 in DNA: TGTGCCAGCAGCCAAGTCGGTTTTAACAATGAGCAGTTCTTC.

In this sample, this clonotype turned up a few times. The rearrangement joins TRBV7-9 to TRBJ1-5; 12 bases are a match to TRBD1. V was clipped by 5 bases and J by 2 bases; unmatched bases: 10. This CDR3 has 18 residues. Germline CDR1 SEHNR, CDR2 FQNEAQ (reference sequence). CDR3 amino acids: CASSPGTGGVKGNQPQHF. For the CDR3, the DNA is TGTGCCAGCAGCCCCGGGACAGGGGGCGTTAAGGGCAATCAGCCCCAGCATTTT. Looking up the rest from reference TRBV7-9 and TRBJ1-5 gives the full variable domain: DTGVSQNPRHKITKRGQNVTFRCDPISEHNRLYWYRQTLGQGPEFLTYFQNEAQLEKSRLLSDRFSAERPKGSFSTLEIQRTEQGDSAMYLCASSPGTGGVKGNQPQHFGDGTRLSIL.

Only a few counts were recorded for this clonotype. CDR3 DNA: TGTGCCAGCAGCCAAGGCTTAATGGGACAGGGGGCCTACGAGCAGTACTTC. Translated: CASSQGLMGQGAYEQYF. The chain has TRBV3-1 and TRBJ2-7; 11 bases agree with TRBD1. Germline CDR1 and CDR2: LGHDT and YNNKEL (reference sequence). This CDR3 comprises 17 residues. With 1 base clipped from V and 2 bases from J, the junction kept 7 bases outside the gene matches.

The chain joins TRBV12-3 or TRBV12-4 to TRBJ2-4; tentatively, D is TRBD2 (6 bases). Trimming removed 4 bases from V and 11 bases from J, with 12 bases in between. This CDR3 is 12 amino acids long. CDR3 bases: TGTGCCAGCAGTTCACCTGGAGGGGTTCAGTACTTC. This sequence encodes CASSSPGGVQYF.

The chain employs TRBV3-1 and TRBJ1-1; no clear D. CDR1 and CDR2 from the germline V gene are LGHDT and YNNKEL (reference sequence). The V end lost 4 bases, the J end lost 6 bases, and 24 bases lay between the germline ends. This CDR3 has 17 residues. CDR3 sequence reads: CASSPPNRITVVPEAFF. As DNA, the CDR3 is TGTGCCAGCAGCCCGCCCAACCGGATCACAGTGGTCCCTGAAGCTTTCTTT.

The V gene is TRBV5-1, the J gene TRBJ1-1; 8 nucleotides line up with TRBD1. The V gene end was trimmed by 4 bases and the J gene end by 2 bases; junction bases not matched to a gene: 4. Germline values: CDR1 SGHRS, CDR2 YFSETQ. The CDR3 length is 14 residues. The CDR3 DNA reads TGCGCCAGCAGCGACGGACAGGGCAACACTGAAGCTTTCTTT. It encodes CASSDGQGNTEAFF. Complete variable domain (other parts from reference TRBV5-1 and TRBJ1-1): KAGVTQTPRYLIKTRGQQVTLSCSPISGHRSVSWYQQTPGQGLQFLFEYFSETQRNKGNFPGRFSGRQFSNSRSEMNVSTLELGDSALYLCASSDGQGNTEAFFGQGTRLTVV.

This clonotype has only a few counts. The rearrangement links TRBV7-3 to TRBJ2-5; D assignment may be TRBD1 or TRBD2 (6 bases each). The CDR3 sequence is 15 residues long. Trimming took off 2 bases at V and 5 bases at J, with 15 bases between the two ends. Germline V gene data show CDR1 as SGHTA and CDR2 as FQGTGA. In nucleotides, the CDR3 is TGTGCCAGCAGCTTAGGGGGGCCTAGCATGGAGACCCAGTACTTC. As protein: CASSLGGPSMETQYF.

This clonotype was found a few times. The chain's CDR3 is CSVVDTNYGYTF. The CDR3 DNA sequence: TGCAGCGTTGTTGACACCAACTATGGCTACACCTTC. The chain uses TRBV29-1 and TRBJ1-2; D not certain. The V gene's germline CDR1 is SQVTM and CDR2 ANQGSEA. Trimming shortened V by 4 bases and J by 2 bases, and 8 bases separated the two germline ends. The CDR3 extends over 12 amino acids.

This clonotype was found a few times. The V gene is TRBV25-1, the J gene TRBJ2-7; 7 bases match TRBD2. Trimming removed 5 bases from V and 5 bases from J; junction bases left unmatched: 6. Germline values: CDR1 MGHDK, CDR2 SYGVNS. CDR3 length: 13 residues. The CDR3 bases are TGTGCCAGCAGTCAAGGGAGGGGCCACGAGCAGTACTTC. This gives the protein CASSQGRGHEQYF.

The chain has TRBV5-1 and TRBJ2-5; D not resolved. CDR1 and CDR2 from the germline V gene are SGHRS and YFSETQ. The CDR3 sequence is 14 residues long. V was cut by 5 bases and J by 2 bases, with 13 bases left in between. CDR3 bases: TGCGCCAGCAGATCTTATTCAATTCAAGAGACCCAGTACTTC. The encoded protein is CASRSYSIQETQYF.

In DNA, the CDR3 is TGCAGCGTTGGAGGTAGGGAACGCGAGCAGTACTTC. Amino acid sequence: CSVGGREREQYF. V is TRBV29-1 and J is TRBJ2-7, with D unresolved. V lost 4 bases and J lost 6, with 13 bases in between. The germline V gene encodes CDR1 SQVTM and CDR2 ANQGSEA. CDR3 size: 12 residues.

This clonotype was counted a few times. This chain joins TRBV20-1 and TRBJ2-4; D ambiguous. The CDR3 sequence is 12 residues long. V was cut by 2 bases and J by 3 bases, with 5 bases left in between. From germline, CDR1 is DFQATT and CDR2 SNEGSKA (reference sequence). CDR3 protein: CSARHDKNIQYF. As DNA, the CDR3 is TGCAGTGCTAGACATGACAAAAACATTCAGTACTTC.

This clonotype has just a few counts. The chain recombines TRBV7-6 with TRBJ2-3; 7 bases are a match to TRBD2. The germline V gene encodes CDR1 SGHVS and CDR2 FNYEAQ. CDR3 size: 15 residues. V trimming: 2 bases; J trimming: 2 bases; junction bases outside the gene matches: 4. CDR3 protein: CASSLQAGPTDTQYF. CDR3 nucleotides: TGTGCCAGCAGCTTACAAGCGGGGCCCACAGATACGCAGTATTTT.

The chain is built from TRBV7-9 and TRBJ2-2; D perhaps matches TRBD2 (6 bases). The germline V gene has CDR1 SEHNR and CDR2 FQNEAQ (reference sequence). The CDR3 spans 15 residues. Trimming took off 4 bases at V and 6 bases at J, with 15 bases between the two ends. CDR3 nucleotide sequence: TGTGCCAGCAGCTCCCCTGGCGGGGTAGCCGGGGAGCTGTTTTTT. Protein product: CASSSPGGVAGELFF.

V usage is TRBV18 and J usage is TRBJ1-2; perhaps TRBD1 as D (6 bases). The ends were cut back, 6 bases at V and 5 bases at J, with 16 bases in the middle. Per the germline V gene, CDR1 is KGHSH and CDR2 is LQKENI. This CDR3 has 14 residues. CDR3: CASSLQGDPYGYTF. Here the CDR3 DNA reads TGTGCCAGCTCGCTACAGGGCGACCCTTATGGCTACACCTTC. Variable domain in full (rest from reference TRBV18 and TRBJ1-2): NAGVMQNPRHLVRRRGQEARLRCSPMKGHSHVYWYRQLPEEGLKFMVYLQKENIIDESGMPKERFSAEFPKEGPSILRIQQVVRGDSAAYFCASSLQGDPYGYTFGSGTRLTVV.

The chain joins TRBV12-3 or TRBV12-4 to TRBJ1-2; 9 nucleotides agree with TRBD1. V was clipped by 0 bases and J by 10 bases; unmatched bases: 3. The CDR3 contains 13 residues. The CDR3 here is CASSLAGQGDYTF. The CDR3 nucleotides read TGTGCCAGCAGTTTAGCGGGACAGGGTGACTACACCTTC.

The V and J genes are TRBV6-5 and TRBJ1-3, with D possibly being TRBD1 (5 bases). The V gene's germline CDR1 is MNHEY and CDR2 SVGAGI. The CDR3 is made up of 15 amino acids. V dropped 5 bases and J dropped 3 bases, with 14 bases sitting between them. CDR3 sequence reads: CASSVGGVGGNTIYF. The CDR3 DNA reads TGTGCCAGCAGTGTGGGGGGGGTAGGTGGAAACACCATATATTTT.

This clonotype was recorded a few times. The chain uses TRBV29-1 and TRBJ2-7; 7 bases line up with TRBD2. V lost 6 bases and J lost 0; bases outside the gene matches: 8. CDR1 SQVTM and CDR2 ANQGSEA come from the germline V gene. The CDR3 is 14 amino acids. The chain's CDR3 is CSVGGGRSSYEQYF. CDR3 nucleotide sequence: TGCAGCGTGGGGGGAGGGAGGAGCTCCTACGAGCAGTACTTC.

This clonotype was counted between two and nine times. V gene TRBV5-1 combines with J gene TRBJ1-1; D may be TRBD1 (6 bases). The CDR3 is made up of 15 amino acids. V lost 0 bases to trimming and J lost 1 base, with 10 bases between them. Germline V CDR1 and CDR2: SGHRS, YFSETQ. The CDR3 DNA reads TGCGCCAGCAGCTTGGTTTCAGGGGCGAACACTGAAGCTTTCTTT. It is translated as CASSLVSGANTEAFF.

The J gene is TRBJ2-2, the V gene TRBV9; perhaps D is TRBD1 or TRBD2 (6 bases each). V was trimmed by 2 bases and J by 1 base, leaving 15 bases between them. Per the germline V gene, CDR1 is SGDLS and CDR2 is YYNGEE. CDR3 length: 17 amino acids. CDR3 bases: TGTGCCAGCAGCGTTCCACCCGGGGGCCTGAACACCGGGGAGCTGTTTTTT. Translation: CASSVPPGGLNTGELFF.

There are a few counts of this clonotype. The genes are TRBV15 and TRBJ1-5; D is uncertain. This CDR3 is 15 amino acids long. Germline-derived CDR1 and CDR2 are LNHNV and YYDKDF (reference sequence). V was cut by 0 bases and J by 5 bases, with 11 bases left in between. Here the CDR3 DNA reads TGTGCCACCAGCAGAGATAGGGATCTTTATCAGCCCCAGCATTTT. As protein: CATSRDRDLYQPQHF.

This clonotype was observed a handful of times. The chain recombines TRBV2 with TRBJ2-7, with no clear D. This CDR3 has 13 residues. Germline CDR1 SNHLY, CDR2 FYNNEI. The V end was cut by 3 bases, the J end by 6 bases, with 12 bases between. For the CDR3, the DNA is TGTGCCAGCAGTGACCTTTCTCGGGTCGAGCAGTACTTC. Translation gives CASSDLSRVEQYF.

This rearrangement joins TRBV6-2 or TRBV6-3 to TRBJ2-5; TRBD2 matches at 7 bases. This CDR3 has 16 amino acids. Germline trimming cut 5 bases from V and 2 bases from J; bases unmatched to any gene: 11. CDR1 is MNHEY, CDR2 SVGEGT, per germline. The CDR3 region is CASSLLEGTIQETQYF. In DNA form, the CDR3 reads TGTGCCAGCAGTCTACTCGAAGGGACTATTCAAGAGACCCAGTACTTC.